Presented here are 28 T cell receptor beta chains from one specimen sequenced in a study of lymphopenia after photon versus proton radiotherapy. The repertoire was sequenced with immunoSEQ multiplex PCR; TCRdb's copy has only in-frame clones and lacks some. The repertoire has approximately 170,000 clones, roughly nine tenths of them found once; the top ten carry less than 6%. The sample was peripheral blood, taken from a patient treated with photon-based radiotherapy. Receptor source: a man aged 45-65 years with gastric cancer.

The table lists this clone with a count of one. The V call is TRBV28, the J call TRBJ1-1; the D is unclear. The CDR3 is made up of 12 amino acids. CDR1 and CDR2 (germline): MDHEN, SYDVKM. V lost 5 bases and J lost 2, with 6 bases in between. CDR3 sequence: CASSTVNTEAFF. DNA of the CDR3: TGTGCCAGCAGTACAGTAAACACTGAAGCTTTCTTT.

The chain combines TRBV29-1 with TRBJ1-2; tentative D call: TRBD1 (5 bases). With 8 bases removed from V and 7 bases from J, the gap between germline ends came to 17 bases. Germline assignment: CDR1 SQVTM and CDR2 ANQGSEA. The CDR3 covers 12 residues. CDR3 in amino acids: CSSEGRGSGYTF. CDR3 in DNA: TGCAGCTCCGAAGGGAGGGGATCTGGCTACACCTTC.

This rearrangement joins TRBV4-3 to TRBJ2-5, with 9 bases matching TRBD2. The CDR3 runs to 15 residues. V shed 4 bases, J shed 3 bases, and the junction held 6 bases outside the gene matches. Looked up from germline, CDR1 is LGHNA and CDR2 is YSLEER. The CDR3 DNA reads TGCGCCAGCAGCCGCTCGACTAGCGGAGAAGAGACCCAGTACTTC. Its protein product is CASSRSTSGEETQYF.

The V and J genes are TRBV11-2 and TRBJ2-7; D is perhaps TRBD2 (6 bases). The germline gives CDR1 SGHAT, CDR2 FQNNGV. The CDR3 consists of 15 residues. The ends were cut back, 1 base at V and 3 bases at J, with 13 bases in the middle. CDR3 nucleotides: TGTGCCAGCAGCTTAGGTCGGTCGGACTACTACGAGCAGTACTTC. Protein: CASSLGRSDYYEQYF.

This sequence joins TRBV19 and TRBJ1-1, with D possibly being TRBD1 (5 bases). The germline V gene has CDR1 LNHDA and CDR2 SQIVND (reference sequence). Trimming left V 2 bases short and J 1 base short, with 11 bases between. CDR3 length: 15 amino acids. This CDR3 reads CASSIQGLGNTEAFF. The CDR3 DNA reads as TGTGCCAGTAGTATACAGGGCTTGGGGAACACTGAAGCTTTCTTT.

This chain links TRBV18 with TRBJ1-1; TRBD1 is a possible D gene (6 bases). This CDR3 contains 11 residues. V shed 6 bases and J shed 7 bases, with 9 bases lying between them. Germline loops: CDR1 KGHSH, CDR2 LQKENI. This CDR3 is CASSTGGEAFF. The CDR3 bases are TGTGCCAGCTCGACAGGAGGTGAAGCTTTCTTT.

The genes are TRBV18 and TRBJ2-1, with TRBD1 as a possible D gene (6 bases). Trimming took 4 bases from V and 9 from J, leaving 28 bases between them. CDR1 is KGHSH and CDR2 is LQKENI in the germline V gene. The CDR3 has 18 residues. The CDR3 nucleotides read TGTGCCAGCTCACTGAACAGACAGGCTACACTTCAGGTGGGTGAGCAGTTCTTC. It translates to CASSLNRQATLQVGEQFF.

The chain has TRBV28 and TRBJ1-1; D remains ambiguous. The CDR3 runs to 14 residues. CDR1 and CDR2 from the germline V gene are MDHEN and SYDVKM. Trimming took 5 bases from V and 3 from J, leaving 13 bases between them. The CDR3 DNA reads TGTGCCAGCAGTAAAAGGTCATTCGACACTGAAGCTTTCTTT. Translated, it gives CASSKRSFDTEAFF.

The V gene is TRBV7-2, the J gene TRBJ2-4; D might be TRBD1 or TRBD2, each matching 5 bases. V was shortened by 1 base and J by 7 bases, with 11 bases between the two germline ends. The CDR3 covers 14 residues. Germline V gene sequence: CDR1 SGHTA, CDR2 FQGNSA. The CDR3 DNA sequence: TGTGCCAGCAGCTTAGACGGGGCTCGTAACATTCAGTACTTC. It yields the protein CASSLDGARNIQYF.

In this sample, this clone turned up a few times. V is TRBV2 and J is TRBJ1-2; no definite D call. The CDR3 is 12 amino acids. CDR1 SNHLY and CDR2 FYNNEI come from the germline V gene. V was shortened by 8 bases and J by 1 base, with 8 bases between the two germline ends. The DNA of the CDR3 is TGTGCCAGCCACACCAATAACTATGGCTACACCTTC. Translation gives CASHTNNYGYTF.

The table lists this clone with a few counts. The chain is built from TRBV4-1 and TRBJ2-5; D gene unclear. The V end lost 1 base, the J end lost 1 base, and 7 bases lay between the germline ends. Per the germline V gene, CDR1 is MGHRA and CDR2 is YSYEKL. The CDR3 consists of 14 residues. In DNA form, the CDR3 reads TGCGCCAGCAGCCAAGTTTTACTCCAAGAGACCCAGTACTTC. It translates to CASSQVLLQETQYF.

The J gene is TRBJ2-4, the V gene TRBV2, with a tentative D call TRBD1 (5 bases). CDR3 length: 14 residues. CDR1 and CDR2 (germline): SNHLY, FYNNEI. V gave up 8 bases and J gave up 0 bases, with 11 bases separating them. The CDR3 spells CASSTELAKNIQYF. CDR3 nucleotides: TGTGCCAGCTCGACAGAACTAGCCAAAAACATTCAGTACTTC.

The chain carries TRBV7-8 and TRBJ2-7, with 9 bases matching TRBD2. The junction had 8 bases not matched to a gene; V was cut back by 0 bases and J by 5 bases. The CDR3 consists of 16 residues. Germline V gene data show CDR1 as SGHVS and CDR2 as FQNEAQ. The CDR3 loop is CASSLARAGGPHEQYF. CDR3 coding DNA: TGTGCCAGCAGCTTAGCGCGGGCGGGAGGGCCCCACGAGCAGTACTTC.

The J gene is TRBJ1-2, the V gene TRBV28, with D maybe TRBD1 (6 bases). Germline values: CDR1 MDHEN, CDR2 SYDVKM. The CDR3 length is 14 residues. The V end was cut by 3 bases, the J end by 4 bases, with 12 bases between. The CDR3 nucleotides are TGTGCCAGCAGTTTGGGGGGGCGCGGCTATGGCTACACCTTC. This encodes CASSLGGRGYGYTF.

The rearrangement joins TRBV28 to TRBJ2-5; a possible D gene is TRBD2 (6 bases). This CDR3 is built from 14 residues. The V gene lost 7 bases and the J gene lost 5 bases, with 17 bases spanning the gap. CDR1 is MDHEN and CDR2 is SYDVKM in the germline V gene. The CDR3 spells CASTRREDVETQYF. Written as DNA, the CDR3 is TGTGCCAGCACCCGAAGGGAGGACGTGGAGACCCAGTACTTC.

The chain recombines TRBV9 with TRBJ1-3; D call uncertain. The V end was cut by 0 bases, the J end by 4 bases, with 8 bases between. The germline V gene has CDR1 SGDLS and CDR2 YYNGEE. This CDR3 has 14 amino acids. The CDR3 reads CASSVDPVGNTIYF. The CDR3 bases are TGTGCCAGCAGCGTAGACCCCGTCGGAAACACCATATATTTT.

V is TRBV30 and J is TRBJ2-7; 8 nucleotides align to TRBD2. The CDR3 length is 13 residues. Germline V gene data show CDR1 as GTSNPN and CDR2 as SVGIG (reference sequence). J gave up 3 bases and V 4 bases, and 5 bases lay outside the gene matches. This chain's CDR3 is CAWKGLDNYEQYF. CDR3 coding DNA: TGTGCCTGGAAGGGACTAGATAACTACGAGCAGTACTTC.

The V and J genes are TRBV5-1 and TRBJ2-3; 8 bases are shared with TRBD1. Germline lookup yields CDR1 SGHRS and CDR2 YFSETQ. V dropped 3 bases and J dropped 1; count of bases not matched to a gene: 7. CDR3 length: 16 residues. CDR3 region: CASSWTGFVGTDTQYF. CDR3 coding DNA: TGCGCCAGCAGCTGGACAGGGTTTGTCGGCACAGATACGCAGTATTTT.

V and J are TRBV9 and TRBJ1-3; possibly TRBD1 for D (6 bases). Trimming removed 4 bases at V and 2 bases at J, with 13 bases between. Germline lookup yields CDR1 SGDLS and CDR2 YYNGEE. This CDR3 has 15 amino acids. Here the CDR3 reads CASSRSDSPGNTIYF. Written as DNA, the CDR3 is TGTGCCAGCAGCCGCTCGGACAGCCCTGGAAACACCATATATTTT.

CDR3 loop: CASSEIEGGANEQYF. The CDR3, as DNA: TGTGCCAGCAGTGAAATCGAGGGGGGGGCGAACGAGCAGTACTTC. The genes are TRBV25-1 and TRBJ2-7; D is possibly TRBD2 (7 bases). Germline CDR1 is MGHDK and CDR2 is SYGVNS. Trimming stripped 2 bases from V and 5 bases from J, with 16 bases between. The CDR3 runs 15 residues.

The chain uses TRBV18 and TRBJ2-7; perhaps TRBD1 as D (6 bases). Germline V gives CDR1 KGHSH, CDR2 LQKENI. Trimming shortened V by 1 base and J by 5 bases, and 6 bases separated the two germline ends. CDR3 length: 12 residues. DNA for the CDR3: TGTGCCAGCTCACCACGACAGGACGAGCAGTACTTC. Translating gives CASSPRQDEQYF. Combining the CDR3 with reference TRBV18 and TRBJ2-7 gives the whole variable domain NAGVMQNPRHLVRRRGQEARLRCSPMKGHSHVYWYRQLPEEGLKFMVYLQKENIIDESGMPKERFSAEFPKEGPSILRIQQVVRGDSAAYFCASSPRQDEQYFGPGTRLTVT.

This chain links TRBV19 with TRBJ2-2; tentative D call: TRBD2 (5 bases). The CDR3 consists of 19 residues. V lost 7 bases, J lost 0 bases, and 24 bases lay in between. Germline CDR1 LNHDA, CDR2 SQIVND (reference sequence). In nucleotides, the CDR3 is TGTGCCAGTATAGGTGGACTGGCGGGCGCCAGACCGAACACCGGGGAGCTGTTTTTT. Encoded protein: CASIGGLAGARPNTGELFF.

The chain is built from TRBV6-4 and TRBJ1-2; 9 positions agree with TRBD1. The CDR3 contains 15 residues. Germline V gene data show CDR1 as MRHNA and CDR2 as SNTAGT. J was trimmed by 2 bases and V by 0 bases; bases with no gene match: 1. The CDR3 is CASSDSTGGNYGYTF. CDR3 coding DNA: TGTGCCAGCAGTGACTCGACAGGGGGGAACTATGGCTACACCTTC.

V gene TRBV28 combines with J gene TRBJ2-3; 8 nucleotides match TRBD1. Germline V gene sequence: CDR1 MDHEN, CDR2 SYDVKM. The trim removed 6 bases at V and 2 bases at J, leaving 7 bases unmatched. The CDR3 sequence is 15 residues long. The CDR3 reads CASRDGQGDTDTQYF. DNA for the CDR3: TGTGCCAGCAGAGACGGACAGGGAGACACAGATACGCAGTATTTT.

The chain links TRBV2 to TRBJ1-1; 7 nucleotides agree with TRBD1. The CDR3 is made up of 14 amino acids. The germline V gene encodes CDR1 SNHLY and CDR2 FYNNEI. Unmatched junction bases numbered 0, after V lost 0 bases and J lost 2 bases. CDR3 region: CASSEAGGNTEAFF. The CDR3 DNA follows: TGTGCCAGCAGTGAAGCAGGGGGCAACACTGAAGCTTTCTTT.

V gene TRBV4-2 combines with J gene TRBJ2-6; D possibly corresponds to TRBD1 (5 bases). The germline V gene has CDR1 LGHNA and CDR2 YNFKEQ. V lost 1 base to trimming and J lost 4 bases, with 8 bases between them. The CDR3 covers 15 residues. CDR3 nucleotide sequence: TGTGCCAGCAGCCAAGGACAGTCCGGGGCCAACGTCCTGACTTTC. Translation gives CASSQGQSGANVLTF.

Here the CDR3 DNA reads TGTGCCAGCAGCCAAGAACGACTGGGGGAGAACAGGAGGTACGAGCAGTACTTC. It specifies CASSQERLGENRRYEQYF. The V call is TRBV4-2, the J call TRBJ2-7; D is perhaps TRBD1 or TRBD2 (5 bases each). The CDR3 runs to 18 residues. The germline gives CDR1 LGHNA, CDR2 YNFKEQ. V lost 0 bases, J lost 4 bases, and 22 bases lay in between.

This clone has just a few counts. CDR3 sequence reads: CASSPPGVNTGELFF. The CDR3 nucleotides are TGTGCCAGCAGCCCTCCGGGGGTCAACACCGGGGAGCTGTTTTTT. The chain employs TRBV16 and TRBJ2-2, with D maybe TRBD2 (6 bases). Germline V gene data show CDR1 as KGHSY and CDR2 as FQNENV. The CDR3 totals 15 residues. V was clipped by 4 bases and J by 2 bases, with 11 bases between them.